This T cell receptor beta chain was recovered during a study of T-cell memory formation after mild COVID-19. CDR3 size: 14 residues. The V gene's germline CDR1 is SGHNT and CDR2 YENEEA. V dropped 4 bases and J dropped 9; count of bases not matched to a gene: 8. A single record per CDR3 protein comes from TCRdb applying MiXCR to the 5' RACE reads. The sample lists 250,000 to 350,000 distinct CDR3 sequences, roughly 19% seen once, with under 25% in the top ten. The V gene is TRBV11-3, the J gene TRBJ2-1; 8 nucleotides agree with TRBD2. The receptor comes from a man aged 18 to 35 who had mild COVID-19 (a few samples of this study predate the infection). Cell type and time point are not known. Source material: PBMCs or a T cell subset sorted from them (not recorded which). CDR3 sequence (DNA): TGTGCCAGCAGCTCTTTCGGGGGGGGACGTGAGCAGTTCTTC. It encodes CASSSFGGGREQFF.